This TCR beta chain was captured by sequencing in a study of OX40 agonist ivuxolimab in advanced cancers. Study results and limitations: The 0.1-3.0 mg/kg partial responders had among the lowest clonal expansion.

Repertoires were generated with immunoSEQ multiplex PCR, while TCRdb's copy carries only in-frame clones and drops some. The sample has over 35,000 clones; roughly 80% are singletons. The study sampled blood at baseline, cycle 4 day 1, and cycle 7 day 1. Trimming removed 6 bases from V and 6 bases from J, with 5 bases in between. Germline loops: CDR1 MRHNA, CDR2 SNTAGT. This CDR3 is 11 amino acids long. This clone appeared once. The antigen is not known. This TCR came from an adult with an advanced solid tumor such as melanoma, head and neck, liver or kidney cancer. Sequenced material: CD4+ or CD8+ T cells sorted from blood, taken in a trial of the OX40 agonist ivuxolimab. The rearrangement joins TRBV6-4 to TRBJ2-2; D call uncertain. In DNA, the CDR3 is TGTGCCAGCAGAGTAGCCGGGGAGCTGTTTTTT. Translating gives CASRVAGELFF.